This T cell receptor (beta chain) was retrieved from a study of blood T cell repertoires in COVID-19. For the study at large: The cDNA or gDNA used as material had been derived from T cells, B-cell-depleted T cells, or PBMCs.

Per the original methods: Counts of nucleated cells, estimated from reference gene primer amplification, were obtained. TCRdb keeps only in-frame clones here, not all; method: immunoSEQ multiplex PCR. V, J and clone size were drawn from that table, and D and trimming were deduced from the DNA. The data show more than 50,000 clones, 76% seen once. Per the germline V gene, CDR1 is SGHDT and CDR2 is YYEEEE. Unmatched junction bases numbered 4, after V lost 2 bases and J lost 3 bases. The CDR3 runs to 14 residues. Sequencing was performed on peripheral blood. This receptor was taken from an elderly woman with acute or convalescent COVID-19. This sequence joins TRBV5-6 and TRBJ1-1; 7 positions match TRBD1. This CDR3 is CASSFLQGDTEAFF. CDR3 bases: TGTGCCAGCAGCTTTTTGCAGGGGGACACTGAAGCTTTCTTT.